The 30 T cell receptor beta chains in this list originate from one sample, sequenced in a study of blood T cell repertoires in COVID-19. Profiling relied on immunoSEQ multiplex PCR, and the TCRdb table lists in-frame clones only, not all of them. The sample comprises under 350,000 clones, around 82% of which are singletons, and roughly 9.4% rests with the top ten. The sample comprised peripheral blood. Source of these receptors: a woman aged 45-59 years who had recovered from COVID-19.

This chain uses TRBV5-4 with TRBJ2-5; no clear D. The CDR3 totals 15 residues. V lost 5 bases, J lost 3 bases, and 17 bases lay in between. Germline lookup yields CDR1 SGHNT and CDR2 YYREEE (reference sequence). For the CDR3, the DNA is TGTGCCAGCAGGATTTACGGGTTCGTTAAAGAGACCCAGTACTTC. Amino acids: CASRIYGFVKETQYF.

The chain joins TRBV11-1 to TRBJ2-3; 9 bases are shared with TRBD1. V shed 5 bases and J 5 bases; nucleotides not matched to a gene: 8. This CDR3 has 15 amino acids. Germline V CDR1 and CDR2: SGHAT, FQDESV (reference sequence). The CDR3 DNA is TGTGCCAGCAGCGACCGGGACAGGGTGAAAGATACGCAGTATTTT. Translating gives CASSDRDRVKDTQYF.

The J gene is TRBJ2-2, the V gene TRBV4-3; 11 bases agree with TRBD2. The junction had 4 bases not matched to a gene; V was cut back by 3 bases and J by 1 base. Looked up from germline, CDR1 is LGHNA and CDR2 is YSLEER. The CDR3 is made up of 17 amino acids. The CDR3 bases are TGCGCCAGCAGCCAGTTCCTAGCGGGAGGGAACACCGGGGAGCTGTTTTTT. Translating it yields CASSQFLAGGNTGELFF.

This clone was recorded only once. This chain uses TRBV10-3 with TRBJ2-7, with 10 bases that match TRBD1. V lost 3 bases and J lost 0; bases outside the gene matches: 11. This CDR3 spans 18 amino acids. CDR1 is ENHRY, CDR2 SYGVKD, per germline. The CDR3 loop is CAISDHGTGEGVSYEQYF. As DNA, the CDR3 is TGTGCCATCAGTGACCATGGGACAGGGGAAGGGGTCTCCTACGAGCAGTACTTC.

This clone turned up a few times. V is TRBV3-1 (or the pseudogene TRBV3-2) and J is TRBJ1-1; TRBD1 is a possible D gene (5 bases). The CDR3 contains 11 residues. With 4 bases removed from V and 10 bases from J, the gap between germline ends came to 10 bases. The germline V gene encodes CDR1 LGHDT and CDR2 YNNKEL (reference sequence). The CDR3 DNA reads as TGTGCCAGCAGCCGGGGGGGAGGAGCTTTCTTT. Its translation is CASSRGGGAFF.

The chain recombines TRBV6-2 or TRBV6-3 with TRBJ1-2, with no clear D. Germline CDR1 reads MNHEY; CDR2 reads SVGEGT. This CDR3 is built from 13 residues. V was shortened by 4 bases and J by 4 bases, with 10 bases between the two germline ends. CDR3 nucleotides: TGTGCCAGCAGTTTGCTGGTAGTCTATGGCTACACCTTC. This encodes CASSLLVVYGYTF.

V and J are TRBV30 and TRBJ2-3; D is unresolved. Per the germline V gene, CDR1 is GTSNPN and CDR2 is SVGIG (reference sequence). V lost 2 bases, J lost 0 bases, and 12 bases lay in between. This CDR3 comprises 15 residues. As DNA, the CDR3 is TGTGCCTGGAGTCTGGGTCTGACTAGCACAGATACGCAGTATTTT. Translation gives CAWSLGLTSTDTQYF.

The rearrangement links TRBV27 to TRBJ2-7; TRBD2 matches 8 bases. The junction had 3 bases not matched to a gene; V was cut back by 3 bases and J by 2 bases. Germline V gives CDR1 MNHEY, CDR2 SMNVEV (reference sequence). There are 14 residues in the CDR3. The CDR3, as DNA: TGTGCCAGCAGTTTCCGGGAGGGCCCCTACGAGCAGTACTTC. Protein product: CASSFREGPYEQYF.

The V gene is TRBV7-2, the J gene TRBJ2-3; maybe TRBD1 (6 bases). Deletions cut 5 bases from V and 8 bases from J, with 11 bases between. Germline CDR1 SGHTA, CDR2 FQGNSA. There are 12 residues in the CDR3. CDR3: CASSTRQATQYF. The DNA for the CDR3 is TGTGCCAGCAGCACCAGACAGGCTACGCAGTATTTT.

The chain carries TRBV28 and TRBJ2-3, with 11 bases fitting TRBD2. The CDR3 totals 15 residues. CDR1 is MDHEN and CDR2 is SYDVKM in the germline V gene. Losses at the gene ends were 5 bases for V and 7 bases for J; bases not matched to a gene: 8. The CDR3 nucleotides are TGTGCCAGCAGTACCCGACTAGCGGGGACATATACGCAGTATTTT. Its protein is CASSTRLAGTYTQYF.

This chain uses TRBV6-2 or TRBV6-3 with TRBJ2-1; maybe TRBD2 (7 bases). The length of the CDR3 is 16 residues. Per germline, CDR1 MNHEY and CDR2 SVGEGT. Trimming stripped 6 bases from V and 1 base from J, with 16 bases between. The CDR3 DNA reads as TGTGCCAGCAGCCGTTCGGAGGGGGGGTCCTACAATGAGCAGTTCTTC. Encoded protein: CASSRSEGGSYNEQFF.

This clone has at least ten counts. The CDR3 nucleotides read TGTGCCAGCAGCTTAGCGCAAAGGGGTGAAGCTTTCTTT. Its translation: CASSLAQRGEAFF. The J gene is TRBJ1-1, the V gene TRBV5-4; D may be TRBD1 (5 bases). With 2 bases removed from V and 7 bases from J, the gap between germline ends came to 12 bases. Germline V gives CDR1 SGHNT, CDR2 YYREEE (reference sequence). The length of the CDR3 is 13 residues.

The chain couples TRBV7-3 to TRBJ2-4, with D possibly being TRBD2 (6 bases). The length of the CDR3 is 20 residues. Per the germline V gene, CDR1 is SGHTA and CDR2 is FQGTGA. Between the trimmed V and J ends, which lost 1 base and 0 bases, there was a span of 22 bases. The DNA of the CDR3 is TGTGCCAGCAGCTTAATCCCTCGGCCGCGACTAGACCTAGCCAAAAACATTCAGTACTTC. Amino acid sequence: CASSLIPRPRLDLAKNIQYF.

The rearrangement links TRBV5-6 to TRBJ2-3; D not certain. CDR3 length: 16 amino acids. Germline V gene lookup returns CDR1 SGHDT and CDR2 YYEEEE. Trimming removed 0 bases from V and 3 bases from J, with 14 bases in between. DNA of the CDR3: TGTGCCAGCAGCTTGGGTCTTTTATCCGCGACAGATACGCAGTATTTT. Encoded protein: CASSLGLLSATDTQYF.

J is TRBJ1-2 and V is TRBV7-9; D may be TRBD1 (6 bases). CDR3 length equals 16 residues. Germline V gives CDR1 SEHNR, CDR2 FQNEAQ (reference sequence). Trimming cost V 5 bases and J 6 bases, with 22 bases left between them. As DNA, the CDR3 is TGTGCCAGCAGCCGAACTTCGGACAGTGTTTTCGATGGCTACACCTTC. It encodes CASSRTSDSVFDGYTF.

The sample holds a few counts of this clone. The chain couples TRBV9 to TRBJ1-6, with 11 nucleotides matching TRBD1. Germline-derived CDR1 and CDR2 are SGDLS and YYNGEE. The CDR3 is 15 amino acids. V lost 3 bases to trimming and J lost 10 bases; unmatched junction nucleotides: 6. CDR3 nucleotides: TGTGCCAGCAGCGCGGGACAGGGGGTGCGGTCACCCCTCCACTTT. This gives the protein CASSAGQGVRSPLHF.

The CDR3 is CASSDSGTAESQAFF. Here the CDR3 DNA reads TGTGCCAGCAGCGACTCCGGGACAGCCGAGTCACAAGCTTTCTTT. The genes are TRBV9 and TRBJ1-1; TRBD1 aligns across 7 bases. This CDR3 has 15 amino acids. Looked up from germline, CDR1 is SGDLS and CDR2 is YYNGEE. Trimming removed 3 bases from V and 9 bases from J; junction bases left unmatched: 14.

The rearrangement links TRBV10-3 to TRBJ1-2, with a possible D match to TRBD1 (6 bases). This CDR3 region has 13 residues. Germline assignment: CDR1 ENHRY and CDR2 SYGVKD. Written as DNA, the CDR3 is TGTGCGGTTGGGGGGGGCGCGGAGTATGGCTACACCTTC. The encoded protein is CAVGGGAEYGYTF.

Only a few counts were recorded for this clone. The chain combines TRBV9 with TRBJ2-1; TRBD1 aligns across 8 bases. CDR1 and CDR2 from the germline V gene are SGDLS and YYNGEE. The CDR3 is 13 residues long. V gave up 3 bases and J gave up 10 bases; unmatched junction bases: 6. The DNA of the CDR3 is TGTGCCAGCAGCGCCCACGGACAGGGAGAGCAGTTCTTC. Its translation: CASSAHGQGEQFF.

This rearrangement joins TRBV28 to TRBJ2-7; 10 nucleotides match TRBD2. Germline V lookup: CDR1 MDHEN, CDR2 SYDVKM. This CDR3 has 13 amino acids. Trimming took 9 bases from V and 2 from J; bases not matched to a gene: 4. CDR3 coding DNA: TGTGCCAGTTCCGGGACTAGCGCCTACGAGCAGTACTTC. It specifies CASSGTSAYEQYF. Combining the CDR3 with reference TRBV28 and TRBJ2-7 gives the whole variable domain DVKVTQSSRYLVKRTGEKVFLECVQDMDHENMFWYRQDPGLGLRLIYFSYDVKMKEKGDIPEGYSVSREKKERFSLILESASTNQTSMYLCASSGTSAYEQYFGPGTRLTVT.

J is TRBJ2-1 and V is TRBV10-3; D is ambiguous. CDR3 length equals 16 residues. The V gene lost 3 bases and the J gene lost 0 bases, with 12 bases spanning the gap. The germline V gene has CDR1 ENHRY and CDR2 SYGVKD. CDR3: CAISEKRLSSYNEQFF. The CDR3 DNA is TGTGCCATCAGTGAAAAGCGTCTGAGCTCCTACAATGAGCAGTTCTTC.

V is TRBV5-1 and J is TRBJ2-1, with 10 bases fitting TRBD1. Looked up from germline, CDR1 is SGHRS and CDR2 is YFSETQ. Trimming took 4 bases from V and 9 from J; bases not matched to a gene: 16. This CDR3 spans 17 amino acids. CDR3 nucleotide sequence: TGCGCCAGCAGCCTGCCAAAGGGACAGGGGAAATTCGGTGAGCAGTTCTTC. Translating it yields CASSLPKGQGKFGEQFF.

V and J are TRBV9 and TRBJ1-6, with TRBD1 as a possible D gene (6 bases). V was shortened by 4 bases and J by 10 bases, with 21 bases between the two germline ends. Germline V lookup: CDR1 SGDLS, CDR2 YYNGEE. The CDR3 length is 16 residues. CDR3 loop: CASSPRYGQPESPLHF. DNA of the CDR3: TGTGCCAGCAGCCCCCGATACGGACAGCCGGAATCACCCCTCCACTTT.

This clone was recorded a few times. V gene TRBV6-2 or TRBV6-3 combines with J gene TRBJ2-2, with D possibly being TRBD1 (5 bases). In germline, CDR1 is MNHEY, CDR2 SVGEGT. This CDR3 region has 14 residues. The V gene lost 5 bases and the J gene lost 1 base, with 8 bases spanning the gap. CDR3 protein: CASSHDRNTGELFF. CDR3 DNA sequence: TGTGCCAGCAGTCACGACAGGAACACCGGGGAGCTGTTTTTT.

V gene TRBV3-1 (or the pseudogene TRBV3-2) combines with J gene TRBJ2-7; the match to TRBD1 covers 8 bases. The ends lost 7 bases at V and 3 bases at J; junction bases unmatched: 5. Germline CDR1 reads LGHDT; CDR2 reads YNNKEL (reference sequence). This CDR3 spans 13 amino acids. Here the CDR3 DNA reads TGTGCCAGCAAACCGGGACAGGTCTACGAGCAGTACTTC. This codes for CASKPGQVYEQYF.

The rearrangement links TRBV9 to TRBJ1-2, with D unresolved. CDR1 and CDR2 (germline): SGDLS, YYNGEE. V gave up 3 bases and J gave up 0 bases, with 15 bases separating them. The CDR3 extends over 16 amino acids. Here the CDR3 DNA reads TGTGCCAGCAGCGCCCAAAGCCGTGGGCCTAACTATGGCTACACCTTC. Translation gives CASSAQSRGPNYGYTF.

V gene TRBV3-1 (or the pseudogene TRBV3-2) combines with J gene TRBJ2-4; 9 bases agree with TRBD2. J lost 2 bases, V lost 1 base, and 6 bases had no gene match. The CDR3 covers 17 residues. Looked up from germline, CDR1 is LGHDT and CDR2 is YNNKEL (reference sequence). The CDR3 loop reads CASSQGGTSLTKNIQYF. As DNA, the CDR3 is TGTGCCAGCAGCCAAGGGGGGACTAGCCTTACCAAAAACATTCAGTACTTC.

V usage is TRBV7-2 and J usage is TRBJ1-6; 9 positions agree with TRBD1. The CDR3 contains 15 residues. CDR1 is SGHTA, CDR2 FQGNSA, per germline. V lost 4 bases, J lost 8 bases, and 6 bases stayed unmatched. CDR3 in DNA: TGTGCCAGCAGCTCGCAGGGGACAGGGTATTCACCCCTCCACTTT. Protein sequence: CASSSQGTGYSPLHF.

This chain links TRBV5-1 with TRBJ2-7; 9 positions agree with TRBD2. The germline CDR1 and CDR2 sequences are SGHRS and YFSETQ. The V segment lost 3 bases and the J segment 2 bases; nucleotides outside the gene matches: 9. The CDR3 covers 16 residues. In DNA, the CDR3 is TGCGCCAGCAGCTCCCCCGGCGGGGGGGCCACCTACGAGCAGTACTTC. Translation: CASSSPGGGATYEQYF. The full variable domain, with the rest looked up from reference TRBV5-1 and TRBJ2-7, is KAGVTQTPRYLIKTRGQQVTLSCSPISGHRSVSWYQQTPGQGLQFLFEYFSETQRNKGNFPGRFSGRQFSNSRSEMNVSTLELGDSALYLCASSSPGGGATYEQYFGPGTRLTVT.

The rearrangement uses TRBV19 and TRBJ2-2; maybe TRBD2 (5 bases). This CDR3 region has 12 residues. The V gene lost 8 bases and the J gene lost 5 bases, with 9 bases spanning the gap. The germline V gene has CDR1 LNHDA and CDR2 SQIVND (reference sequence). CDR3 residues: CASRPGTGELFF. CDR3 nucleotide sequence: TGTGCCAGTCGTCCGGGGACCGGGGAGCTGTTTTTT.